The present T cell receptor (beta chain) was sequenced within a study of shared clonotypes between healthy human individuals. Every donor was a Caucasian adult from Nashville, Tennessee. For unsorted samples, genomic DNA was extracted from about 90 million PBMCs. Roughly 30,000 T cell genomes, or approximately 300 ng DNA, went into unsorted PBMC replicate PCRs. Some clones are missing from TCRdb's copy, which holds only in-frame ones; the method was immunoSEQ multiplex PCR. The table includes hundreds of thousands of clones, about 80% detected once. Germline loops: CDR1 SNHLY, CDR2 FYNNEI. This CDR3 comprises 13 residues. The V end was cut by 1 base, the J end by 9 bases, with 10 bases between. This clone was detected only once.

Source material: PBMCs. V and J are TRBV2 and TRBJ2-1; D is unclear. This receptor was taken from a woman in her forties in good health. Some clones in this sample may be carry-over from other donors' samples. The CDR3 protein is CASSEELYGEQFF. As DNA, the CDR3 is TGTGCCAGCAGTGAAGAACTATATGGTGAGCAGTTCTTC.